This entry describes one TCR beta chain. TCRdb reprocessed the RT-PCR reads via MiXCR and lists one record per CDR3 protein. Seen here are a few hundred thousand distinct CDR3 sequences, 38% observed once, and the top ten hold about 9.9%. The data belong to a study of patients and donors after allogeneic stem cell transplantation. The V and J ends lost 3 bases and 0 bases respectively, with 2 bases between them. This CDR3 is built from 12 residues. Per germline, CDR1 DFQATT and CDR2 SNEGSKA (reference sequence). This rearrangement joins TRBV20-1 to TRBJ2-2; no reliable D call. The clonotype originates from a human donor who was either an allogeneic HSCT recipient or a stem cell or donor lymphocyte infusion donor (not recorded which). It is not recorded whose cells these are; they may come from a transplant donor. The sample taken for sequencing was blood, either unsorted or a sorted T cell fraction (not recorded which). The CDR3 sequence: CSASPNTGELFF. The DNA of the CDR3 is TGCAGTGCTAGCCCGAACACCGGGGAGCTGTTTTTT.